The T cell receptor beta chain under discussion was sequenced for a study of T cell repertoires in cytomegalovirus infection (dated by TCRdb to between 2018 and 2021). A note on the overall study: Donor HLA type was relevant to the analysis, as public TCR beta signatures indicated carriage of CMV infection together with the matching HLA type.

Results the study describes overall, beyond this receptor: Carriers of CMV infection plus the relevant HLA type were discriminated by the cumulative frequency of public TCR beta family members in the study cohort and in an independent roughly 380-donor cohort. In the ex vivo response, HLA-C-restricted CMV-specific TCR beta clonotypes were dominant, and in two of eight donors the single most frequent clonotype came from this HLA-C-restricted group.

From the cysteine through the phenylalanine, the CDR3 covers 14 amino acids. Of the read, only the CDR3 DNA is kept; its 42 bases are in frame from base 1. From the germline V gene, CDR1 is MGHRA and CDR2 is YSYEKL. Trimming takes 1 base from V and 2 bases from J, and the germline ends sit 9 bases apart. The listed sequencing device is Illumina HiSeq 1500. TCRdb trimmed the raw reads at Q25, called clones with MiXCR and kept productive beta chains. A single entry per CDR3 protein holds the most common genes and DNA from its merged rows. For this sample there are roughly 310,000 distinct CDR3 sequences; under 20% appear just once. 12% of the sample is held by the ten biggest clonotypes. As for this clonotype: Its antigen has not been determined. Per-base quality was not reported, and no clone a single base away is much larger than it.

This chain is built from TRBV4-1 and TRBJ2-7, with a weak D call of TRBD1 (5 bases match). What was sequenced was PBMCs. This TCR came from a human donor in good health (CMV status not recorded). Some clones in this sample may be carry-over from other donors' samples. In nucleotide form, the sequence is TGCGCCAGCAGCCAAGTTGGCAGGGCCTACGAGCAGTACTTC. This codes for CASSQVGRAYEQYF.